This T cell receptor (beta chain) was sequenced for a study of response to subunit inactivated influenza vaccine. One entry per CDR3 protein results from TCRdb running MiXCR on the RT-PCR reads. The sample yields roughly 700,000 distinct CDR3 sequences, about 15% seen once. The germline V and J ends were trimmed by 3 bases and 0 bases, with 11 bases remaining between them. The CDR3 consists of 15 residues. Germline CDR1 is SGHTA and CDR2 is FQGNSA. Whole-study results and caveats: Every seasonal influenza vaccination brings in few new T cells, the authors suggested.

This clonotype occurred a few times. Its matching antigen is unknown. The material was PBMCs from blood, obtained 12 days after vaccination. This receptor was obtained from a middle-aged man who received an inactivated influenza vaccine. This chain uses TRBV7-2 with TRBJ1-1; D gene ambiguous. DNA of the CDR3: TGTGCCAGCAGCTTTAGGGCAGTTCTGAACACTGAAGCTTTCTTT. This encodes CASSFRAVLNTEAFF.